The clone carrying this T cell receptor (beta chain) was detected many times. These data come from a study of blood T cell repertoires in COVID-19. As for the study in general: From the United States, Italy and Spain came samples of acute and convalescent COVID-19. Nucleic acid was either cDNA or gDNA, and it came from T cells, B-cell-depleted T cells, or PBMCs.

Seattle researchers signed up patients amid active infection and tracked them longitudinally. Original methodology: How many nucleated cells were present was estimated from reference gene primer amplification. The assay was immunoSEQ multiplex PCR, and TCRdb's table has in-frame clones only and misses some. That table gives V, J and clone size, and the DNA gave D and trimming. The sample lists fewer than 350,000 clones, over 80% seen once, with roughly a tenth in the top ten. This clonotype was obtained from a man in his thirties or forties with COVID-19, enrolled during active disease. The sequencing sample was made of peripheral blood.

CDR3 residues: CASSPRTGSTDTQYF. In nucleotides, the CDR3 is TGTGCCAGCAGCCCCCGGACAGGGAGCACAGATACGCAGTATTTT. The genes are TRBV9 and TRBJ2-3, with 8 positions matching TRBD1. With V trimmed by 4 bases and J by 0 bases, 4 bases remained unmatched. There are 15 residues in the CDR3. The germline V gene encodes CDR1 SGDLS and CDR2 YYNGEE.